What follows are 19 T cell receptor beta chains derived from one specimen sequenced in a study of OX40 agonist ivuxolimab in advanced cancers. Sequencing was performed with immunoSEQ multiplex PCR; in TCRdb, only in-frame clones are kept and a portion is missing. The sample shows about 93,000 clones, about 91% of them seen only once. The source material was CD4+ or CD8+ T cells sorted from blood, sampled in a trial of the OX40 agonist ivuxolimab. Receptors were obtained from an adult with an advanced solid tumor such as melanoma, head and neck, liver or kidney cancer.

The V and J genes are TRBV9 and TRBJ2-3, with TRBD1 identical over 8 bases. Germline assignment: CDR1 SGDLS and CDR2 YYNGEE. Losses at the gene ends were 4 bases for V and 2 bases for J; bases not matched to a gene: 15. The CDR3 sequence is 18 residues long. The chain's CDR3 is CASSLTGLGDRITDTQYF. CDR3 coding DNA: TGTGCCAGCAGCCTTACCGGCCTGGGGGACAGGATCACAGATACGCAGTATTTT.

V usage is TRBV5-4 and J usage is TRBJ2-5, with a weak D call TRBD1 (5 bases). Trimming took off 1 base at V and 1 base at J, with 8 bases between the two ends. This CDR3 contains 14 residues. Germline CDR1 reads SGHNT; CDR2 reads YYREEE (reference sequence). The CDR3 here is CASSLRDSQETQYF. The CDR3 nucleotides are TGTGCCAGCAGCTTGAGAGACAGCCAAGAGACCCAGTACTTC.

As for this clone: Other DNA variants within this sample encode the same CDR3. The chain is built from TRBV5-1 and TRBJ2-2; 11 bases match TRBD1. This CDR3 has 15 amino acids. Germline CDR1 and CDR2: SGHRS and YFSETQ. With 2 bases clipped from V and 5 bases from J, the junction kept 2 bases outside the gene matches. The CDR3: CASSLGTGGTGELFF. CDR3 bases: TGCGCCAGCAGCTTAGGGACAGGGGGAACCGGGGAGCTGTTTTTT.

The V and J genes are TRBV4-1 and TRBJ1-2; 9 nucleotides align to TRBD1. The germline CDR1 and CDR2 sequences are MGHRA and YSYEKL. With V trimmed by 3 bases and J by 5 bases, 10 bases remained unmatched. The CDR3 extends over 16 amino acids. In DNA, the CDR3 is TGCGCCAGCAGCCAGACCCGGACAGGGGAGAGGTATGGCTACACCTTC. Protein sequence: CASSQTRTGERYGYTF.

Written as DNA, the CDR3 is TGTGCCAGCAGCGGCGGGATCTCCTACGAGCAGTACTTC. Its translation is CASSGGISYEQYF. J is TRBJ2-7 and V is TRBV6-5, with D possibly being TRBD2 (6 bases). Germline CDR1 and CDR2: MNHEY and SVGAGI. Trimming removed 6 bases from V and 0 bases from J, with 9 bases in between. CDR3 length: 13 amino acids.

J is TRBJ2-2 and V is TRBV30, with D unresolved. CDR3 length: 12 amino acids. From germline, CDR1 is GTSNPN and CDR2 SVGIG (reference sequence). V lost 5 bases and J 1 base, leaving 5 bases between the germline ends. The CDR3 sequence is CAWCLNTGELFF. The CDR3 nucleotides read TGTGCCTGGTGTCTGAACACCGGGGAGCTGTTTTTT.

This clone came up once. The CDR3 bases are TGTGCCAGCTCCACAGGGGGCACTGAAGCTTTCTTT. This gives the protein CASSTGGTEAFF. J is TRBJ1-1 and V is TRBV28; 8 nucleotides line up with TRBD1. After removal of 8 bases from V and 4 bases from J, the junction contained 3 bases not matched to a gene. CDR1 and CDR2 (germline): MDHEN, SYDVKM. This CDR3 has 12 amino acids.

This chain links TRBV7-6 with TRBJ2-7; D remains ambiguous. CDR3 length: 15 residues. With 5 bases removed from V and 3 bases from J, the gap between germline ends came to 17 bases. The germline V gene has CDR1 SGHVS and CDR2 FNYEAQ. In DNA form, the CDR3 reads TGTGCCAGCAGCACGCGTCTGGGCCAACACTACGAGCAGTACTTC. Translation gives CASSTRLGQHYEQYF.

J is TRBJ1-6 and V is TRBV19; D is undetermined. The germline CDR1 and CDR2 sequences are LNHDA and SQIVND (reference sequence). The CDR3 is made up of 14 amino acids. Between the trimmed V and J ends, which lost 6 bases and 9 bases, there was a span of 15 bases. The CDR3 region has the DNA TGTGCCAGTAGGACCCAGGTACTGGGTTCACCCCTCCACTTT. Translation gives CASRTQVLGSPLHF.

The DNA of the CDR3 is TGTGCCTGGAGGACGACTAGCGGGGGATTCCAGGAGACCCAGTACTTC. Amino acid sequence: CAWRTTSGGFQETQYF. This chain connects TRBV30 to TRBJ2-5; 12 bases fit TRBD2. The CDR3 runs 16 residues. Unmatched junction bases numbered 10, after V lost 3 bases and J lost 5 bases. Germline V gene sequence: CDR1 GTSNPN, CDR2 SVGIG (reference sequence).

As concerns this clone: The junction does not match germline at one end; this may be a read error. V usage is TRBV10-3 and J usage is TRBJ1-6; D ambiguous. The CDR3 spans 12 residues. Germline V gene sequence: CDR1 ENHRY, CDR2 SYGVKD. The CDR3 nucleotides are TGTGCCAGCAGTTACGTGGATTCACCCCTCCACTTT. Encoded protein: CASSYVDSPLHF.

This chain links TRBV27 with TRBJ2-5; 9 bases match TRBD1. The J segment lost 1 base and the V segment lost 2 bases, leaving 2 bases of the junction unmatched. Germline CDR1 is MNHEY and CDR2 is SMNVEV (reference sequence). The length of the CDR3 is 15 residues. This CDR3 is CASSLLGQGQETQYF. The CDR3 DNA follows: TGTGCCAGCAGTTTACTGGGACAGGGCCAAGAGACCCAGTACTTC.

The chain has TRBV15 and TRBJ2-7, with unresolved D. The CDR3 has 13 amino acids. Germline loops: CDR1 LNHNV, CDR2 YYDKDF (reference sequence). Trimming took 0 bases from V and 9 from J, leaving 12 bases between them. CDR3 nucleotides: TGTGCCACCAGCAGAGATCAGGTGTCAGGGCAGTACTTC. Translating gives CATSRDQVSGQYF. Full variable domain (rest looked up from reference TRBV15 and TRBJ2-7): DAMVIQNPRYQVTQFGKPVTLSCSQTLNHNVMYWYQQKSSQAPKLLFHYYDKDFNNEADTPDNFQSRRPNTSFCFLDIRSPGLGDTAMYLCATSRDQVSGQYFGPGTRLTVT.

The chain couples TRBV2 to TRBJ1-6, with a tentative D call TRBD1 (5 bases). The CDR3 contains 15 residues. The V and J ends lost 6 bases and 1 base respectively, with 10 bases between them. Germline CDR1 and CDR2: SNHLY and FYNNEI. The CDR3 DNA follows: TGTGCCAGCAGACCAGGGTCGTCCTATAATTCACCCCTCCACTTT. As protein: CASRPGSSYNSPLHF.

This clone was detected a few times. The chain links TRBV4-2 to TRBJ1-2; the D gene is possibly TRBD1 (6 bases). The CDR3 has 15 residues. The V gene's germline CDR1 is LGHNA and CDR2 YNFKEQ. V lost 0 bases, J lost 6 bases, and 14 bases lay in between. CDR3 protein: CASSQDGGRGDGYTF. The CDR3, as DNA: TGTGCCAGCAGCCAAGATGGGGGAAGGGGGGATGGCTACACCTTC.

The CDR3 loop reads CASRPGGSNQPQHF. CDR3 in DNA: TGTGCCAGCAGACCCGGGGGGAGCAATCAGCCCCAGCATTTT. The chain combines TRBV6-5 with TRBJ1-5, with D possibly matching TRBD1 (5 bases). Per germline, CDR1 MNHEY and CDR2 SVGAGI. The V gene lost 6 bases and the J gene lost 1 base, with 10 bases spanning the gap. The CDR3 runs to 14 residues.

This clone was found a few times. The chain links TRBV28 to TRBJ1-1; D ambiguous. The CDR3 runs 11 residues. V was clipped by 4 bases and J by 6 bases, with 6 bases between them. Germline values: CDR1 MDHEN, CDR2 SYDVKM. The CDR3 spells CASSWGAEAFF. The CDR3 bases are TGTGCCAGCAGTTGGGGAGCTGAAGCTTTCTTT.

This chain links TRBV6-5 with TRBJ2-5; the D gene is possibly TRBD2 (5 bases). Germline V CDR1 and CDR2: MNHEY, SVGAGI. Trimming stripped 6 bases from V and 5 bases from J, with 10 bases between. This CDR3 spans 12 amino acids. The CDR3 spells CASSPTGETQYF. In DNA, the CDR3 is TGTGCCAGCAGCCCGACGGGGGAGACCCAGTACTTC.

V usage is TRBV19 and J usage is TRBJ1-2; 7 bases map to TRBD1. The germline V gene encodes CDR1 LNHDA and CDR2 SQIVND (reference sequence). V shed 5 bases, J shed 8 bases, and the junction held 5 bases outside the gene matches. The CDR3 runs 12 residues. The CDR3 loop reads CASSQGVFGYTF. CDR3 in DNA: TGTGCCAGTAGTCAGGGGGTTTTCGGCTACACCTTC.